This T cell receptor beta chain was sequenced for a study of blood T cell repertoires in COVID-19. Study-level information: From T cells, B-cell-depleted T cells, or PBMCs came the material, which was cDNA or gDNA.

Produced via immunoSEQ multiplex PCR; TCRdb's table is partial and in-frame only. Among approximately 200,000 clones, roughly 80% were seen once, and the ten largest hold 4% to 5.5%. This clone was counted a few times. The CDR3 has 14 residues. Germline V gives CDR1 LNHDA, CDR2 SQIVND (reference sequence). V was cut by 6 bases and J by 10 bases, with 19 bases left in between. V and J are TRBV19 and TRBJ2-1, with a weak D call TRBD2 (6 bases). Sequences were obtained from peripheral blood. The source is a human donor in a cohort sampled during active COVID-19. The CDR3 protein is CASRSGLLFGEQFF. CDR3 nucleotide sequence: TGTGCCAGTAGATCGGGACTGCTCTTCGGAGAGCAGTTCTTC.